Detailed here is one T cell receptor beta chain. No cognate antigen has been identified for it. Base-call qualities are not available, and no considerably larger clone is one nucleotide away. This specimen comes from a study of immune cell composition in non-small cell lung cancer (dated by TCRdb to the late 2010s). Regarding the study in general: Histologic subtype, mainly lung adenocarcinoma or squamous cell carcinoma, was assigned on the basis of H&E together with p63, CK5, Napsin A and TTF-1 immunohistochemistry. Adaptive Biotechnologies TCR-beta sequencing was carried out on a few dozen paired NSCLC tumour and non-adjacent lung specimens, as well as on 25 to 30 tumour-only specimens. Supplementary cohort #1 consisted of 10 lung adenocarcinoma cases with paired tumour/lung TCR-beta sequencing and with TIL populations generated to assess tumour reactivity. The subtype comparisons left out a few tumour specimens with TCR-beta data because those specimens were rare histological subtypes.

Broad study findings and their caveats: Smoking pack-years did not significantly correlate with tumour TCR-beta clonality. The reactivity cohort contained only 9 to 10 cases, and the tumour-reactive clones were not shown to have sequences in common with the dominant in vivo tumour-associated clones. Nearly half of NSCLC cases had tumour-associated clones >0.5%, with approximately 76% of squamous carcinomas showing such clones compared with under 35% of adenocarcinomas. Significantly higher Top 10 clone scores and productive clonality were observed in lung squamous cell carcinoma than in lung adenocarcinoma tumours. Across 10 or so adenocarcinoma cases, the maximal tumour-associated clone frequency showed a strong correlation with TIL tumour reactivity, but overall clonality showed no such correlation.

Frozen aliquots of unsorted single-cell suspensions were used for genomic DNA extraction with the QIAamp DNA kit. Surgically resected non-small cell lung cancer tissue was used for the tumour samples. Tissues were received within 2 hours of resection and processed immediately into single-cell suspensions. Tissue was mechanically dissociated and enzymatically digested with DNase I, collagenase I and hyaluronidase for 25 to 35 minutes at 37 °C, then filtered and RBC-lysed. From the germline V gene, CDR1 is SQVTM and CDR2 is ANQGSEA. Germline trimming: 6 bases from V, 4 bases from J; junction bases outside gene matches: 3. Including the terminal cysteine and phenylalanine, the CDR3 comprises 12 residues. Only the CDR3 portion is preserved as DNA: 36 bases, with reading frame beginning at the first base. A two-step multiplex PCR was used to amplify TCR-beta CDR3 regions from genomic DNA, and Illumina-compatible adaptors were added in the second step. TCR-beta immunosequencing was performed on an Illumina platform as a commercial immunoSEQ service. The source study handled its data this way. Repertoires were summarised by productive clonality and by Top 10 Clones, defined as the percentage of T-cell templates derived from the ten most frequent sequences. Values for productive clonality spanned 0 to 1, where a value of 1 indicated a monoclonal population. Tumour-associated clones were defined as sequences comprising at least 0.1% of tumour T-cell templates but absent from matched non-adjacent lung, identified via log10 scatter plots. Two-group comparisons used Student's t-tests, stages used ANOVA, and relationships used linear regression, analysed in GraphPad Prism7 and R. TCRdb retrieved this table from immuneACCESS and kept in-frame rearrangements only. Not all clones are present; in checked studies, unresolved V genes account for under half, and no reason is known for the remainder. The D gene and trimming were derived from the DNA, and the V and J assignments and clone size from that table. The table for this sample lists 13,000 to 15,000 clones; about 69% of them were counted only once. The ten largest clones represent 7.5% of the sample.

This chain joins TRBV29-1 to TRBJ2-7, and 10 bases in between align with TRBD1. The sample comprised lung tumor tissue. The sequence came from a human donor with non-small cell lung cancer. DNA sequence: TGCAGCGTGCCGGGACAGGGGTACGAGCAGTACTTC. The encoded protein is CSVPGQGYEQYF.